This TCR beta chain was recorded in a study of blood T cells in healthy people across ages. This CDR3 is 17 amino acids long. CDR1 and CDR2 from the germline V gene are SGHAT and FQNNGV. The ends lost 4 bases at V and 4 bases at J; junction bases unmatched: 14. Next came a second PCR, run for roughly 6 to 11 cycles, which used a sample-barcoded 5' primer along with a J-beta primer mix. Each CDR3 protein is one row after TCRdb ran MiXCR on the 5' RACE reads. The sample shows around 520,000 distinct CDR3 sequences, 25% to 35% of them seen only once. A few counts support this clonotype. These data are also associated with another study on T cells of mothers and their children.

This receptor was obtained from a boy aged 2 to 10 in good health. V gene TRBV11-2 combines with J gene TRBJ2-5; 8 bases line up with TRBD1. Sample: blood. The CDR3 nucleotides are TGTGCCAGCAGCTCCATACTACAGGGGGTTGGAGGAGAGACCCAGTACTTC. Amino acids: CASSSILQGVGGETQYF. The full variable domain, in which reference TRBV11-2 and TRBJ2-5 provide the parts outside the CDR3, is EAGVAQSPRYKIIEKRQSVAFWCNPISGHATLYWYQQILGQGPKLLIQFQNNGVVDDSQLPKDRFSAERLKGVDSTLKIQPAKLEDSAVYLCASSSILQGVGGETQYFGPGTRLLVL.